This T cell receptor (beta chain) derives from a study of shared clonotypes between healthy human individuals. Comments on this clone: Its antigen is not known.

General study points: It was expected that sequencing depth would affect clonotype sharing among donors.

Unsorted PBMCs provided DNA that was sequenced on ten immunoSEQ deep assay plates. Authors' data handling: As immunoSEQ supplied junction-only sequences (without quality scores), filtering differed. Profiling relied on immunoSEQ multiplex PCR, and the TCRdb table lists in-frame clones only, not all of them. The V and J calls and clone size come from that table; D and trimming were worked out from the DNA. The data contain 450,000 to 650,000 clones, roughly 79% of them singletons. V was pared by 2 bases and J by 8 bases, with 15 bases between. Germline assignment: CDR1 GTSNPN and CDR2 SVGIG (reference sequence). The CDR3 runs 13 residues.

This sequence joins TRBV30 and TRBJ1-2; D perhaps matches TRBD1 (6 bases). The sequence was obtained from a woman aged 35 to 49 in good health. Some clones in this sample may be carry-over from other donors' samples. What was sequenced was PBMCs. CDR3: CAWSRGGALGYTF. The CDR3 DNA sequence: TGTGCCTGGAGTAGGGGGGGCGCTTTGGGCTACACCTTC. The full variable domain, rest sourced from reference TRBV30 and TRBJ1-2, is SQTIHQWPATLVQPVGSPLSLECTVEGTSNPNLYWYRQAAGRGLQLLFYSVGIGQISSEVPQNLSASRPQDRQFILSSKKLLLSDSGFYLCAWSRGGALGYTFGSGTRLTVV.